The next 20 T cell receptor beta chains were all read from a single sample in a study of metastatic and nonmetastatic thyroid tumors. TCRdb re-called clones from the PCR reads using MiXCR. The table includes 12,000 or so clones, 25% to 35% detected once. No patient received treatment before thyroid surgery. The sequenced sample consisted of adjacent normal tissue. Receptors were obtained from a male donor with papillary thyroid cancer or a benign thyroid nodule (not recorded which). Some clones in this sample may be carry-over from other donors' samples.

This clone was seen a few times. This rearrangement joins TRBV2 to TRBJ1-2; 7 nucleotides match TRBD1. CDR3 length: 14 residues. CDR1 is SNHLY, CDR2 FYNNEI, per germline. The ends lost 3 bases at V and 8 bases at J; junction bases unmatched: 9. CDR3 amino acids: CASSEAQGGGGYTF. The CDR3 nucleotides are TGTGCCAGCAGTGAGGCCCAGGGGGGTGGCGGCTACACCTTC.

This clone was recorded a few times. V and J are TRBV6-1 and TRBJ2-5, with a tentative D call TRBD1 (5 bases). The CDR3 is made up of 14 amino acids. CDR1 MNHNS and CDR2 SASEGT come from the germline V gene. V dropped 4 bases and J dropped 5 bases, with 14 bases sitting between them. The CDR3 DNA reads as TGTGCCAGCAGTGGTACCAGGGTTGGGGAGACCCAGTACTTC. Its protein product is CASSGTRVGETQYF.

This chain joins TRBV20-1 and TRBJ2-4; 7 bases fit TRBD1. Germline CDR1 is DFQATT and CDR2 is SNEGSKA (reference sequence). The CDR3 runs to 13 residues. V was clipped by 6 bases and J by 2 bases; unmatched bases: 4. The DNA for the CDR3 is TGCAGTGCCCGGACAGGATCCAAAAACATTCAGTACTTC. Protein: CSARTGSKNIQYF.

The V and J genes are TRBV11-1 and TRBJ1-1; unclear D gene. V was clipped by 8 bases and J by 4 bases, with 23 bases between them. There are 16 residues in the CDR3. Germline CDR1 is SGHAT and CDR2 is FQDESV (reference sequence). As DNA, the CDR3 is TGTGCCAGCTCGGTAACCATCGGAAGCTTGAGCACTGAAGCTTTCTTT. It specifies CASSVTIGSLSTEAFF.

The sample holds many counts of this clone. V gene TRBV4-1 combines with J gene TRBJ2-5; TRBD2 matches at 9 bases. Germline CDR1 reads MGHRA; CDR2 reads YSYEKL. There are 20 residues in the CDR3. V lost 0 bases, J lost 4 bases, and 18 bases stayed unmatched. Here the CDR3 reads CASSQDAGMRAGGGGETQYF. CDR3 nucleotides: TGCGCCAGCAGCCAAGATGCGGGAATGCGAGCGGGAGGAGGAGGAGAGACCCAGTACTTC.

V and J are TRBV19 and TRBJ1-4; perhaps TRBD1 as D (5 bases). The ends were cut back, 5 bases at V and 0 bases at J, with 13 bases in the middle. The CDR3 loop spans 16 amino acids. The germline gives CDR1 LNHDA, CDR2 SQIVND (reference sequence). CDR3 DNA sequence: TGTGCCAGTAGTGGCGGGGCAGCTACAACTAATGAAAAACTGTTTTTT. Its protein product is CASSGGAATTNEKLFF.

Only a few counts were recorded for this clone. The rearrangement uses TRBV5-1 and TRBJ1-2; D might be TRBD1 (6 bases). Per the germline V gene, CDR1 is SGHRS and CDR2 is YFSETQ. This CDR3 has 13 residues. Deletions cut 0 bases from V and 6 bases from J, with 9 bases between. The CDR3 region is CASSLVAGDGYTF. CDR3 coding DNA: TGCGCCAGCAGCTTGGTGGCAGGGGATGGCTACACCTTC.

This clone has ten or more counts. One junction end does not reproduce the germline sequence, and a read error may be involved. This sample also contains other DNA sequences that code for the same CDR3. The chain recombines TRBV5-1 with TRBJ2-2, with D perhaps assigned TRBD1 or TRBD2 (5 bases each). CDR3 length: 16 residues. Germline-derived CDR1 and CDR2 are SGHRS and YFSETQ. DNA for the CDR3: TGCGCCAGCAGCTTGGCGACGGGGCGTAACACTGGGGAGCTGTTTTTT. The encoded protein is CASSLATGRNTGELFF.

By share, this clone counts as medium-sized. The CDR3 DNA reads as TGTGCCAGCAGCCCACGGACAGGCTATAATTCACCCCTCCACTTT. Its translation: CASSPRTGYNSPLHF. The chain joins TRBV14 to TRBJ1-6; 7 bases are a match to TRBD1. The CDR3 runs to 15 residues. V lost 4 bases and J lost 3; bases outside the gene matches: 3. Germline CDR1 SGHDN, CDR2 FVKESK.

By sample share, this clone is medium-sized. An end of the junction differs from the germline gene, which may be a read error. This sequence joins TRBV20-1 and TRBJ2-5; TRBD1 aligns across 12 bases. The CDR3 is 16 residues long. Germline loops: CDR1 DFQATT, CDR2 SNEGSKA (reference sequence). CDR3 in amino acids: CSANYRDRGPQGTQYF. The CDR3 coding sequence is TGCAGTGCTAATTACCGGGACAGGGGGCCACAAGGGACCCAGTACTTC.

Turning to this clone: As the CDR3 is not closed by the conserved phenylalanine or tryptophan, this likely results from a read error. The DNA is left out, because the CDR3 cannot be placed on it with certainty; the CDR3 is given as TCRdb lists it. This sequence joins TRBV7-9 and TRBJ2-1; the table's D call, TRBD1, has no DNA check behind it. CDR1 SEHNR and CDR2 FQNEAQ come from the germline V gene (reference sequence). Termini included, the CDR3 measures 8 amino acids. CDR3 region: CASTLGRS.

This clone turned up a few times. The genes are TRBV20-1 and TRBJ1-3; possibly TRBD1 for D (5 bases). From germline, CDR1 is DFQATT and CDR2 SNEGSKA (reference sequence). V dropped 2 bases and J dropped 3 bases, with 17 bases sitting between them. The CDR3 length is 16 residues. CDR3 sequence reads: CSARPILWGDGNTIYF. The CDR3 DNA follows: TGCAGTGCTAGACCGATACTGTGGGGCGATGGAAACACCATATATTTT.

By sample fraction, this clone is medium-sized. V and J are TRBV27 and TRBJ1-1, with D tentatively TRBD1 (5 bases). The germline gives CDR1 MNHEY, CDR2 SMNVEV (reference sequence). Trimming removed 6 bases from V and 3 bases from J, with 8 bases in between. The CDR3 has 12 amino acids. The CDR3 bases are TGTGCCAGCAGGGCGGGGGACACTGAAGCTTTCTTT. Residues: CASRAGDTEAFF.

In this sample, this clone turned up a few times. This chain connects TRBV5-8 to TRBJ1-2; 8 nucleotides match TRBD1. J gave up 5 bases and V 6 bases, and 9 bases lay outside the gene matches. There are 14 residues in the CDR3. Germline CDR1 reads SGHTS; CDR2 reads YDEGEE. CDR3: CASNPGQGAYGYTF. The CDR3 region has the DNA TGTGCCAGCAACCCCGGGCAGGGGGCATATGGCTACACCTTC. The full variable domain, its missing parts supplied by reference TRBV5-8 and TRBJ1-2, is EAGVTQSPTHLIKTRGQQATLRCSPISGHTSVYWYQQALGLGLQFLLWYDEGEERNRGNFPPRFSGRQFPNYSSELNVNALELEDSALYLCASNPGQGAYGYTFGSGTRLTVV.

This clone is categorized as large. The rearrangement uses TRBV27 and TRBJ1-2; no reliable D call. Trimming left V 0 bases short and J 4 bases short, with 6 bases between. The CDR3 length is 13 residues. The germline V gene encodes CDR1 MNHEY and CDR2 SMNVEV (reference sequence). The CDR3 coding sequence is TGTGCCAGCAGTTTATCAGCCAGCTATGGCTACACCTTC. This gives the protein CASSLSASYGYTF.

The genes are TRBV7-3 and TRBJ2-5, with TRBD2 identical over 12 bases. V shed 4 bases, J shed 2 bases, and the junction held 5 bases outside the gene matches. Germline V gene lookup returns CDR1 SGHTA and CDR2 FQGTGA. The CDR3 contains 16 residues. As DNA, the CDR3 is TGTGCCAGCAGCTCCGGGACTAGCGGGTGGCAAGAGACCCAGTACTTC. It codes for CASSSGTSGWQETQYF.

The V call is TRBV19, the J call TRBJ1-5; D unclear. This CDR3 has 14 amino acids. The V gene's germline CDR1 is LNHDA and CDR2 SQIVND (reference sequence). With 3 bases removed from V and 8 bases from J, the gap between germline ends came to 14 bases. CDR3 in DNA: TGTGCCAGTAGTATTTTCGACTTTAATAAGCCCCAGCATTTT. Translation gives CASSIFDFNKPQHF.

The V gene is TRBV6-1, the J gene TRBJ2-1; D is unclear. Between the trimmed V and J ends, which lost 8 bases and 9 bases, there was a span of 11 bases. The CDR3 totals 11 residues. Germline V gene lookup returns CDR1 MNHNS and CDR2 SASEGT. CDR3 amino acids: CASGTDGEQFF. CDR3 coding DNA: TGTGCCAGCGGAACGGACGGTGAGCAGTTCTTC.

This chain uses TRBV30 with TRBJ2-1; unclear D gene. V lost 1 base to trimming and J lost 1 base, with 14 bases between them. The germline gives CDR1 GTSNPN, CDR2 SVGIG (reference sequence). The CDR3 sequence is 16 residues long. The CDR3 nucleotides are TGTGCCTGGAGTGCGCGACTGCCCCATTCCTACAATGAGCAGTTCTTC. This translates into CAWSARLPHSYNEQFF.

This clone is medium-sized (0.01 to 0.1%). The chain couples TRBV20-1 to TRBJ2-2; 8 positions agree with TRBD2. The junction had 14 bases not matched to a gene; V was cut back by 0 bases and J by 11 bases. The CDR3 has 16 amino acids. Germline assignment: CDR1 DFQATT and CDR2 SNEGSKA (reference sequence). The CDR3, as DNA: TGCAGTGCTAGAGATAGCTCGACTAGCGCAATGGGAGAGCTGTTTTTT. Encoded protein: CSARDSSTSAMGELFF.